This T cell receptor (beta chain) originates from a study of CD8 T cells in Susac syndrome. Broader study findings: Clonal expansion was absent from the CD4+ T cell repertoires in Susac syndrome.

Random hexamers primed reverse transcription of roughly 0.5 to 1 ug RNA. Each CDR3 protein gets one entry after TCRdb re-called the immunoSEQ multiplex PCR reads with MiXCR. This sample carries about 210,000 distinct CDR3 sequences, 94% of them seen once, and the ten largest clones take 0.15% to 0.2%. Worth noting for this clonotype: What it binds is not known.

The TCR was taken from a human donor with Susac syndrome. Specimen: CD4+ T cells from PBMCs.

CDR3 residues: CSAFPGRNTEAFF. The CDR3 DNA is TGCAGTGCTTTCCCAGGGAGGAACACTGAAGCTTTCTTT. This sequence joins TRBV20-1 and TRBJ1-1, with D possibly matching TRBD1 (5 bases). This CDR3 spans 13 amino acids. The V gene lost 5 bases and the J gene lost 1 base, with 11 bases spanning the gap. Germline V gives CDR1 DFQATT, CDR2 SNEGSKA (reference sequence).